This is a list of T cell receptor beta chains from one sample in a study of T cell repertoires in cytomegalovirus infection. In TCRdb, the reads were re-called with MiXCR into one record per CDR3 protein. The sample shows about 900,000 distinct CDR3 sequences, roughly 31% of them seen only once. What these receptors recognize is not known. The sequences come from cultured CD8+ T cells from PBMCs, collected from culture after CMV antigen stimulation. Source of these receptors: a human donor in good health (CMV status not recorded). Some clones in this sample may be carry-over from other donors' samples. CDR3s include the opening cysteine and the closing phenylalanine or tryptophan.

TRBV27 CASSLTQGAYGYTF
TRBV12-3/TRBV12-4 CASSFAGATDTQYF
TRBV4-2 CASSQEPPSHLTGELFF
TRBV7-2 CASGLRPRGIDTEAFF
TRBV4-2 CASSQDLGLKETQYF
TRBV7-9 CASSPYIGQGPESDSNQPQHF
TRBV7-2 CASSLGGFSTDTQYF
TRBV4-1 CASSHPWSEKNTEAFF
TRBV4-1 CASSQPPGGTNEKLFF
TRBV4-1 CASSHTGSDTQYF
TRBV27 CASSLSGKYEQYF
TRBV4-1 CASSQDLYLGELFF
TRBV7-9 CASSLPPEGEETQYF
TRBV15 CATSRNRDRAFWSLHF
TRBV7-9 CASSPTSGGTYSTDTQYF
TRBV6-5 CASSQGLAGRSYNEQFF
TRBV10-3 CAISESVNTGELFF
TRBV2 CAIGLAGGSYNEQFF
TRBV12-3/TRBV12-4 CASSIGDSSSYNEQFF
TRBV6-5 CASSTLEFSNQPQHF
TRBV19 CASSPGLTYNSPLHF
TRBV5-6 CASSYGSSGNTIYF
TRBV19 CASSFSSGGLSYNEQFF
TRBV24-1 CATSDFVPGHRRTGELFF
TRBV11-2 CASSSAGAGGLSQETQYF
TRBV27 CASSLVDNGETQYF
TRBV6-5 CASSYSASYGYTF
TRBV4-1 CASSQPTVTNTGELFF
TRBV6-2/TRBV6-3 CASGYGVSNQPQHF
TRBV4-3 CASSQVGAGVRDTQYF
TRBV29-1 CSVKSISSYEQYF
TRBV7-6 CASSLVGGPEQFF
TRBV7-8 CASSLGGQGTTAWRVNSQYF
TRBV6-1 CASRARDGSGEKLFF
TRBV27 CASSRDEILLF